This T cell receptor (beta chain) was observed in a study of blood T cell repertoires in COVID-19 (dated by TCRdb to the early 2020s). Looking at the study overall: Samples covering the acute and convalescent phases of COVID-19 were provided by collaborators in the United States, Italy and Spain. The material from the prospective study consisted of cDNA or gDNA derived from T cells, B-cell-depleted T cells, or PBMCs. The dataset comprised deeply sampled blood TCRbeta repertoires from subjects exposed to, actively infected with, or recovered from COVID-19. The repertoires were released in a freely available public database meant as a resource for research on the immune response to SARS-CoV-2. Samples came from the ongoing ImmuneRACE study (first 160 participants) plus 1,254 subjects from 6 global collaborators. Sample metadata almost always included a de-identified subject ID, COVID-19 status, age in years and sex. Where available, HLA class I and class II types were obtained from metadata supplied by the sample provider rather than from assay-based typing.

Enrolling through a virtual design, the prospective study's participants ranged in age from roughly 18 to 90 years and lived across roughly 24 United States geographic areas. Cohort assignment in the prospective study relied on participant-reported clinical history from a screening survey and a study questionnaire. Exposed participants had been in contact with someone with a PCR-confirmed or clinician-diagnosed COVID-19 case within 2 weeks of study entry. In the prospective study, mobile phlebotomists collected whole blood, serum and a nasopharyngeal or oropharyngeal swab from each participant. Additional blood draws and questionnaires over an approximately 2-month period could optionally be provided by prospective study participants. Blood samples from the prospective study were shipped frozen or at room temperature prior to DNA extraction. The immunoSEQ Assay, a bias-controlled multiplex PCR, was used to amplify TCRbeta CDR3 regions from genomic DNA. The study's own analysis went as follows. Within the assay, amplification of reference gene primers was used to estimate how many nucleated cells each sample contained. To quantify the absolute abundance of each unique TCRbeta CDR3 rearrangement, sequence reads were collapsed and filtered. For each sample, productive Simpson clonality was calculated as the square root of Simpson's diversity index across productive rearrangements. TCRdb took this table from immuneACCESS and kept in-frame rearrangements with V and J called. Such tables lack part of the clones; where checked against another copy, unresolved V genes explain under half of the gap, and the rest is unexplained. The V and J calls and the clone size are those of that table, but D and trimming were determined from the DNA. This sample holds about 220,000 clones; 83% were observed only once. Around 3.5% of the sample is held by the ten biggest clonotypes.

The full study reports these points: Clinical and demographic metadata were provided uncurated, with the amount varying by source and participant.

In this sample, this clone turned up a few times. Its antigen target is currently unknown. No much larger clone is present one base from it, and per-base qualities are unavailable. What was sequenced was PBMCs or T cells enriched from blood (not recorded which). This sequence was found in a woman between 35 and 50 years old who had been exposed to COVID-19.

The CDR3 is CASSLAAGKMNTEAFF. The DNA sequence is as follows: TGTGCCAGCAGCTTAGCGGCAGGGAAGATGAACACTGAAGCTTTCTTT. The V gene is TRBV7-6 and the J gene is TRBJ1-1; a tentative D call is TRBD1 (5 bases match). V is reduced by 0 bases and J by 0 bases, leaving a spacing of 11 bases between them. The CDR3 numbers 16 residues from cysteine through phenylalanine. The kept DNA is CDR3 alone, 48 bases in frame from the first base. The germline V gene specifies SGHVS as CDR1 and FNYEAQ as CDR2.